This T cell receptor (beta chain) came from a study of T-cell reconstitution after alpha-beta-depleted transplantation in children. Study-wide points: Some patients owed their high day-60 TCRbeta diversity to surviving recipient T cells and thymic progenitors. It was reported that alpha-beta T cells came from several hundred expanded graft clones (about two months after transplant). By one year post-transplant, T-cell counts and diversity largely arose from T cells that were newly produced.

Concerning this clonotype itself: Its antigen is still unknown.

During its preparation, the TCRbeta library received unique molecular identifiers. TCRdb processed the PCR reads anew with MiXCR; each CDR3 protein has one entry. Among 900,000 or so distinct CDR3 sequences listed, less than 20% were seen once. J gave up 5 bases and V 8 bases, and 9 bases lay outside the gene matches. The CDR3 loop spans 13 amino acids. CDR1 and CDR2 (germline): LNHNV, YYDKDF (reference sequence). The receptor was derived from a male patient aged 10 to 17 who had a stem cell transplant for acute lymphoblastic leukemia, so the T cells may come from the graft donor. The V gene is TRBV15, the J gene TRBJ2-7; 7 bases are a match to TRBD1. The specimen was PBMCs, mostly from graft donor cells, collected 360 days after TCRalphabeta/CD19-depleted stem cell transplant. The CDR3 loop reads CATGVDRVDEQYF. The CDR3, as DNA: TGTGCCACCGGGGTCGACAGGGTGGACGAGCAGTACTTC.